This TCR beta chain was recovered during a study of Ad26.COV2.S vaccination and SARS-CoV-2 variants. Sequencing used immunoSEQ multiplex PCR; TCRdb keeps in-frame clones, though not all of them. The sample has roughly 390,000 clones, about 85% seen once. Treatment defined: about 20 received Ad26.COV2.S at low or high dose, single or two shots; about 5 received placebo; per-sample allocation not given. Day 63 after the first vaccine or placebo injection was the time point for sampling. The germline V gene has CDR1 LNHDA and CDR2 SQIVND (reference sequence). The CDR3 has 16 residues. Trimming removed 0 bases at V and 2 bases at J, with 13 bases between.

The source was peripheral blood, collected in a trial of Ad26.COV2.S vaccine versus placebo. The TCR sequence derives from a person aged 18-60 years who received the Ad26.COV2.S COVID-19 vaccine or a placebo. The chain employs TRBV19 and TRBJ1-1; possible D gene TRBD1, 5 bases. CDR3: CASSIDYPGKNTEAFF. The CDR3 DNA reads TGTGCCAGTAGTATAGATTATCCAGGGAAAAACACTGAAGCTTTCTTT. The variable domain in full, with the rest retrieved from reference TRBV19 and TRBJ1-1, is DGGITQSPKYLFRKEGQNVTLSCEQNLNHDAMYWYRQDPGQGLRLIYYSQIVNDFQKGDIAEGYSVSREKKESFPLTVTSAQKNPTAFYLCASSIDYPGKNTEAFFGQGTRLTVV.